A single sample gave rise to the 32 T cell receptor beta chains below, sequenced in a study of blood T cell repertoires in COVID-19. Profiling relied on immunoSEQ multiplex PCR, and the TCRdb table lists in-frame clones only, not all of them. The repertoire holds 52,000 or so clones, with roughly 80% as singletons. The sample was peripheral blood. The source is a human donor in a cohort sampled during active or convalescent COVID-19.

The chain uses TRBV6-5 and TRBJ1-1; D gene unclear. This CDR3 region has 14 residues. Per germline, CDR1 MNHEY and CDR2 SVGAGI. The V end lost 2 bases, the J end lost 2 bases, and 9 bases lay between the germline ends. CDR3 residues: CASSYNSVNTEAFF. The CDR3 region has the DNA TGTGCCAGCAGTTACAATTCTGTTAACACTGAAGCTTTCTTT.

CDR3 sequence: CAIGPGGEGGNIQYF. The CDR3 DNA is TGTGCCATCGGCCCCGGGGGGGAGGGGGGAAACATTCAGTACTTC. This chain links TRBV10-3 with TRBJ2-4; TRBD2 agrees at 8 bases. Per germline, CDR1 ENHRY and CDR2 SYGVKD. The CDR3 loop spans 15 amino acids. J lost 6 bases, V lost 8 bases, and 12 bases had no gene match.

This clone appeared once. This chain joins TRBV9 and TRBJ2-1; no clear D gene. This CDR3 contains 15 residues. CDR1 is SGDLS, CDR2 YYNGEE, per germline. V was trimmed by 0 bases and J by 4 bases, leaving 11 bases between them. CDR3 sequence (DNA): TGTGCCAGCAGCGTAGGTGGGCCGATTTACAATGAGCAGTTCTTC. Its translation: CASSVGGPIYNEQFF.

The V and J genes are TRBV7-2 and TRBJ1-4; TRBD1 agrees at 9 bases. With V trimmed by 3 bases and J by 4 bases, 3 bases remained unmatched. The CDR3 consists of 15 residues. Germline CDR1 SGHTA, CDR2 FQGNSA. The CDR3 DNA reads TGTGCCAGCAGCTTGGGGACAGGGTTTAATGAAAAACTGTTTTTT. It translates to CASSLGTGFNEKLFF. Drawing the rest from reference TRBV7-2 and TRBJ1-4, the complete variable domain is GAGVSQSPSNKVTEKGKDVELRCDPISGHTALYWYRQSLGQGLEFLIYFQGNSAPDKSGLPSDRFSAERTGGSVSTLTIQRTQQEDSAVYLCASSLGTGFNEKLFFGSGTQLSVL.

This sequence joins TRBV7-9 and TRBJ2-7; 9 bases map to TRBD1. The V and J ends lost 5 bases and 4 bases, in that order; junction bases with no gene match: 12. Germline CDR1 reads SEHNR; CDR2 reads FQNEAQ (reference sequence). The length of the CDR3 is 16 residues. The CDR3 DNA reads TGTGCCAGCAGCCCCCGTCTGGACAGGGGAGGATACGAGCAGTACTTC. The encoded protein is CASSPRLDRGGYEQYF. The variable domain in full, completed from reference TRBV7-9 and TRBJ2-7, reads DTGVSQNPRHKITKRGQNVTFRCDPISEHNRLYWYRQTLGQGPEFLTYFQNEAQLEKSRLLSDRFSAERPKGSFSTLEIQRTEQGDSAMYLCASSPRLDRGGYEQYFGPGTRLTVT.

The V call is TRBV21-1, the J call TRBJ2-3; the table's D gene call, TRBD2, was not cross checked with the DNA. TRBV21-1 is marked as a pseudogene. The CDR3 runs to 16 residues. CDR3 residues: CASRPTSGGSTDTQYF. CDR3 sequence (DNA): TGTGCCAGCAGGCCGACTAGCGGGGGTAGCACAGATACGCAGTATTTT.

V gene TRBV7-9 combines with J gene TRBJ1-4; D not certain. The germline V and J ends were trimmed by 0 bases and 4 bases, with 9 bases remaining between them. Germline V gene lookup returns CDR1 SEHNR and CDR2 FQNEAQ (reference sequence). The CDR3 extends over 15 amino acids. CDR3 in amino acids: CASSLAARNNEKLFF. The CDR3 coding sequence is TGTGCCAGCAGCTTAGCGGCCAGAAATAATGAAAAACTGTTTTTT. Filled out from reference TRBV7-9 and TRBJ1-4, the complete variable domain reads DTGVSQNPRHKITKRGQNVTFRCDPISEHNRLYWYRQTLGQGPEFLTYFQNEAQLEKSRLLSDRFSAERPKGSFSTLEIQRTEQGDSAMYLCASSLAARNNEKLFFGSGTQLSVL.

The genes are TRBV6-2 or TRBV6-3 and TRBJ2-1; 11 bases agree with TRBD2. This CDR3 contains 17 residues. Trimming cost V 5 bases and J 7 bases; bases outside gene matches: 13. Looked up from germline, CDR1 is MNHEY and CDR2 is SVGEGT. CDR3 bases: TGTGCCAGCAGTCGGAACTACGGGACTAGCGGCCTAAATGAGCAGTTCTTC. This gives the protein CASSRNYGTSGLNEQFF.

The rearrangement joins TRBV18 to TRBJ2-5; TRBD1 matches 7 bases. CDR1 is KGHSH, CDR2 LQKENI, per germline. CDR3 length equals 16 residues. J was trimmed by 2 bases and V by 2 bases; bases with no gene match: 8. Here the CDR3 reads CASSPLGTEDQETQYF. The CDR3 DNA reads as TGTGCCAGCTCACCATTAGGGACAGAAGATCAAGAGACCCAGTACTTC.

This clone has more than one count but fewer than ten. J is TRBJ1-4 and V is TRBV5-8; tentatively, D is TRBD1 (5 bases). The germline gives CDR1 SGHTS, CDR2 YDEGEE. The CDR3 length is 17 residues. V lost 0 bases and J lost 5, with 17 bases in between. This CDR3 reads CASSLGRPAGPNEKLFF. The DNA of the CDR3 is TGTGCCAGCAGCTTGGGACGACCGGCGGGGCCAAATGAAAAACTGTTTTTT.

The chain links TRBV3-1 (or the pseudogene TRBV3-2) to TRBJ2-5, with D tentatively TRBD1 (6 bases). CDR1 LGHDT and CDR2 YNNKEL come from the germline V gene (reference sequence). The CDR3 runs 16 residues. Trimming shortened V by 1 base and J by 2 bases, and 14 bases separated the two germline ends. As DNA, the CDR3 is TGTGCCAGCAGCCAAGTTGTCTGGACAGCTCAAGAGACCCAGTACTTC. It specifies CASSQVVWTAQETQYF.

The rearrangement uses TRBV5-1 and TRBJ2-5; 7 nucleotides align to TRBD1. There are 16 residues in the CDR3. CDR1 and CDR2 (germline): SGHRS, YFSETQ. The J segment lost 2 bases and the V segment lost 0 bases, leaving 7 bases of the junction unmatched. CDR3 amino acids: CASSLASGQAQETQYF. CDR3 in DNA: TGCGCCAGCAGCTTGGCCTCAGGACAGGCGCAAGAGACCCAGTACTTC.

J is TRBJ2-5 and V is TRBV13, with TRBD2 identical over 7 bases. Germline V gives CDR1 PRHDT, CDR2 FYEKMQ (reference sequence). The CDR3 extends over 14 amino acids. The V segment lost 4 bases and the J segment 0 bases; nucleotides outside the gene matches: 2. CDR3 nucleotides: TGTGCCAGCAGCTCGGGACTATACCAAGAGACCCAGTACTTC. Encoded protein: CASSSGLYQETQYF.

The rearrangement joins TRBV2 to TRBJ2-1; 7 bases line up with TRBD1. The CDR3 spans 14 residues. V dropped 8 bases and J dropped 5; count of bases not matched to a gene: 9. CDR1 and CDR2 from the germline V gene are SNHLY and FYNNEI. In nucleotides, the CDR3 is TGTGCCAGCGCCCGAACAGGGGATAACAATGAGCAGTTCTTC. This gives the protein CASARTGDNNEQFF. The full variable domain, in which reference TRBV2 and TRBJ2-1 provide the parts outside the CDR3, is EPEVTQTPSHQVTQMGQEVILRCVPISNHLYFYWYRQILGQKVEFLVSFYNNEISEKSEIFDDQFSVERPDGSNFTLKIRSTKLEDSAMYFCASARTGDNNEQFFGPGTRLTVL.

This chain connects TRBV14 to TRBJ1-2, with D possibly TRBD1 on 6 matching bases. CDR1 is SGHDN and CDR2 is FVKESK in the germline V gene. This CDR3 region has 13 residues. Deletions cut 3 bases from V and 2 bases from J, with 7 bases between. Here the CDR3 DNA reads TGTGCCAGCAGCCAGGGACAAAACTATGGCTACACCTTC. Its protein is CASSQGQNYGYTF. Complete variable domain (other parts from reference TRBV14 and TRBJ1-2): EAGVTQFPSHSVIEKGQTVTLRCDPISGHDNLYWYRRVMGKEIKFLLHFVKESKQDESGMPNNRFLAERTGGTYSTLKVQPAELEDSGVYFCASSQGQNYGYTFGSGTRLTVV.

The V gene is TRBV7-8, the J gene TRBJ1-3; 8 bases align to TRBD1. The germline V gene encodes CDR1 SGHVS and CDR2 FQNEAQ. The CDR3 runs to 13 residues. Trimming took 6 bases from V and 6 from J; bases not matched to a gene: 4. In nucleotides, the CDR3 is TGTGCCAGCAGGGGACAGGTGGAAAACACCATATATTTT. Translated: CASRGQVENTIYF.

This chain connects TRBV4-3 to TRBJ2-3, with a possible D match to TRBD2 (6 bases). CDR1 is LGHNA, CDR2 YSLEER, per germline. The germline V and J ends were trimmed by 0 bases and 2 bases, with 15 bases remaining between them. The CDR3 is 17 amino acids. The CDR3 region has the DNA TGCGCCAGCAGCCAAGATATGGGGGGATCTTACACAGATACGCAGTATTTT. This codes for CASSQDMGGSYTDTQYF.

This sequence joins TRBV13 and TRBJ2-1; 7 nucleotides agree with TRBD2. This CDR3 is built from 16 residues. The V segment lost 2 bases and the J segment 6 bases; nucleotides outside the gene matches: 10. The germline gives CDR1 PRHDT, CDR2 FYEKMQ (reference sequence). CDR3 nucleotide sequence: TGTGCCAGCAGCTTAAACTCGCTAGCGGTAAGCAATGAGCAGTTCTTC. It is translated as CASSLNSLAVSNEQFF. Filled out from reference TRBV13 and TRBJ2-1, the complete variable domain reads AAGVIQSPRHLIKEKRETATLKCYPIPRHDTVYWYQQGPGQDPQFLISFYEKMQSDKGSIPDRFSAQQFSDYHSELNMSSLELGDSALYFCASSLNSLAVSNEQFFGPGTRLTVL.

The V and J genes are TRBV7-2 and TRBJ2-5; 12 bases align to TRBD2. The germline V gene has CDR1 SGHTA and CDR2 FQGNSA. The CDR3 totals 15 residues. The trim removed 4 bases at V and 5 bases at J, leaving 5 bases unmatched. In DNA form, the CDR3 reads TGTGCCAGCAGCTCGCGACTAGCGGGGGTTGAGACCCAGTACTTC. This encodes CASSSRLAGVETQYF.

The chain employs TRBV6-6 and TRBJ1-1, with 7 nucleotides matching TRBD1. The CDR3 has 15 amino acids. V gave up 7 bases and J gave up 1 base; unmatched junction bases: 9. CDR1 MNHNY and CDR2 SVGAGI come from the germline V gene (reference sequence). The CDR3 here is CASTRDSRWNTEAFF. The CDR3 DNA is TGTGCCAGCACCAGGGACAGTCGGTGGAACACTGAAGCTTTCTTT.

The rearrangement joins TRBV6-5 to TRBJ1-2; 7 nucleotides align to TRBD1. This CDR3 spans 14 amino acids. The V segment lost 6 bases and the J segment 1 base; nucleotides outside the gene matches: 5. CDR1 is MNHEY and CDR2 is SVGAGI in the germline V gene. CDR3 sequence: CASRQGGLNYGYTF. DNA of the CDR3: TGTGCCAGCAGACAAGGGGGCCTTAACTATGGCTACACCTTC.

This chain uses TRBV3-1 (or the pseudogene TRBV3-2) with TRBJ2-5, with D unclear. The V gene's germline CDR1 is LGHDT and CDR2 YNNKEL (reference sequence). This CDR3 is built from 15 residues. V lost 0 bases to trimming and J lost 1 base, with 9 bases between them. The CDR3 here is CASSQDLLAQETQYF. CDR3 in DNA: TGTGCCAGCAGCCAAGATCTTCTGGCCCAAGAGACCCAGTACTTC.

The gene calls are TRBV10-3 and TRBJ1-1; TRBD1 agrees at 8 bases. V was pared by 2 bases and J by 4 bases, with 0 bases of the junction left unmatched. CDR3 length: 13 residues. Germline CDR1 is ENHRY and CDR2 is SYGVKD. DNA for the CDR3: TGTGCCATCAGTGAGACAGGGGGCACTGAAGCTTTCTTT. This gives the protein CAISETGGTEAFF.

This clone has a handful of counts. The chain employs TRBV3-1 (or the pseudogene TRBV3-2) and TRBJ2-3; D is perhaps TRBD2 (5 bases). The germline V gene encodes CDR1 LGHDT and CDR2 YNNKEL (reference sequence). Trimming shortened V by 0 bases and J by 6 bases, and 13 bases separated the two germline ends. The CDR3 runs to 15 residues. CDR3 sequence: CASSQETGLRDTQYF. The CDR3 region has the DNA TGTGCCAGCAGCCAAGAAACGGGGTTGAGGGATACGCAGTATTTT.

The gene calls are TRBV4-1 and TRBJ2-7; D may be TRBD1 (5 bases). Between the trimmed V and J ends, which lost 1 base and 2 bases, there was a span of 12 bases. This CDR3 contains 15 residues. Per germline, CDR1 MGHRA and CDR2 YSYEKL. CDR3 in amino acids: CASSQGFRVTYEQYF. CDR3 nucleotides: TGCGCCAGCAGCCAAGGATTCAGGGTTACCTACGAGCAGTACTTC.

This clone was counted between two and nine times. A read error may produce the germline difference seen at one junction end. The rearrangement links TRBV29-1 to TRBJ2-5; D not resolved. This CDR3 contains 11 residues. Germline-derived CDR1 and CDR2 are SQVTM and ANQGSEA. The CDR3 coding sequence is TGCAGCGTTCGCCGAAACGGGTTGCTCGACTTC. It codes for CSVRRNGLLDF.

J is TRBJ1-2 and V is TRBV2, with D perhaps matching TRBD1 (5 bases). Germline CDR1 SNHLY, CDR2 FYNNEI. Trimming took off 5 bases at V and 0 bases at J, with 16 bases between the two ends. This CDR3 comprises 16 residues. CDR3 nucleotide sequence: TGTGCCAGCAGTATCGATTTAGGGGCTCCTAACTATGGCTACACCTTC. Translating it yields CASSIDLGAPNYGYTF.

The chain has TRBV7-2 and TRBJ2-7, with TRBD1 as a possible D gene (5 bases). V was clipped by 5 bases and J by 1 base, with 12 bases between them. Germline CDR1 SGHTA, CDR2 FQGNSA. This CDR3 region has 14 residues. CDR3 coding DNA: TGTGCCAGCAGCCAAAGGACAAATTCCTACGAGCAGTACTTC. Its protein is CASSQRTNSYEQYF.

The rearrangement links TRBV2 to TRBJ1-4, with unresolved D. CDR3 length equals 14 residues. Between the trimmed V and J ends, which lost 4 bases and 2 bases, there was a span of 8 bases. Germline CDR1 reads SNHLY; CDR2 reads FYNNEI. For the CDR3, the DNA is TGTGCCAGCAGTGCGAGGGAGACTAATGAAAAACTGTTTTTT. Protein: CASSARETNEKLFF.

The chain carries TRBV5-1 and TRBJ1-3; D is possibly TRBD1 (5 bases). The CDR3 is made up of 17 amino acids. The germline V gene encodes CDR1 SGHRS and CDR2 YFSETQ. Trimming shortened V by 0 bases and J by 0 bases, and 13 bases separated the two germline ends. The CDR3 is CASSLAERGSSGNTIYF. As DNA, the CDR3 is TGCGCCAGCAGCTTGGCCGAAAGGGGCAGCTCTGGAAACACCATATATTTT.

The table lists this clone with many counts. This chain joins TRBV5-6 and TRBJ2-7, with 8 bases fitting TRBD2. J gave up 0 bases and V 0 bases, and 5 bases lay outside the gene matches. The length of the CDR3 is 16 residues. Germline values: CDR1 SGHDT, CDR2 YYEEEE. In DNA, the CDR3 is TGTGCCAGCAGCTTGGTGCTAGCGGGTGCCTCCTACGAGCAGTACTTC. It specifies CASSLVLAGASYEQYF.

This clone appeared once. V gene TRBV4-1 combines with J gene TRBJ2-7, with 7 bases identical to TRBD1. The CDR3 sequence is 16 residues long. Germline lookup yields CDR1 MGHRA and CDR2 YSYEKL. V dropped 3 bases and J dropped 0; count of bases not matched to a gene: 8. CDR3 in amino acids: CASSQPTGTSSYEQYF. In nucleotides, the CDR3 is TGCGCCAGCAGCCAGCCGACAGGGACCTCCTCCTACGAGCAGTACTTC.